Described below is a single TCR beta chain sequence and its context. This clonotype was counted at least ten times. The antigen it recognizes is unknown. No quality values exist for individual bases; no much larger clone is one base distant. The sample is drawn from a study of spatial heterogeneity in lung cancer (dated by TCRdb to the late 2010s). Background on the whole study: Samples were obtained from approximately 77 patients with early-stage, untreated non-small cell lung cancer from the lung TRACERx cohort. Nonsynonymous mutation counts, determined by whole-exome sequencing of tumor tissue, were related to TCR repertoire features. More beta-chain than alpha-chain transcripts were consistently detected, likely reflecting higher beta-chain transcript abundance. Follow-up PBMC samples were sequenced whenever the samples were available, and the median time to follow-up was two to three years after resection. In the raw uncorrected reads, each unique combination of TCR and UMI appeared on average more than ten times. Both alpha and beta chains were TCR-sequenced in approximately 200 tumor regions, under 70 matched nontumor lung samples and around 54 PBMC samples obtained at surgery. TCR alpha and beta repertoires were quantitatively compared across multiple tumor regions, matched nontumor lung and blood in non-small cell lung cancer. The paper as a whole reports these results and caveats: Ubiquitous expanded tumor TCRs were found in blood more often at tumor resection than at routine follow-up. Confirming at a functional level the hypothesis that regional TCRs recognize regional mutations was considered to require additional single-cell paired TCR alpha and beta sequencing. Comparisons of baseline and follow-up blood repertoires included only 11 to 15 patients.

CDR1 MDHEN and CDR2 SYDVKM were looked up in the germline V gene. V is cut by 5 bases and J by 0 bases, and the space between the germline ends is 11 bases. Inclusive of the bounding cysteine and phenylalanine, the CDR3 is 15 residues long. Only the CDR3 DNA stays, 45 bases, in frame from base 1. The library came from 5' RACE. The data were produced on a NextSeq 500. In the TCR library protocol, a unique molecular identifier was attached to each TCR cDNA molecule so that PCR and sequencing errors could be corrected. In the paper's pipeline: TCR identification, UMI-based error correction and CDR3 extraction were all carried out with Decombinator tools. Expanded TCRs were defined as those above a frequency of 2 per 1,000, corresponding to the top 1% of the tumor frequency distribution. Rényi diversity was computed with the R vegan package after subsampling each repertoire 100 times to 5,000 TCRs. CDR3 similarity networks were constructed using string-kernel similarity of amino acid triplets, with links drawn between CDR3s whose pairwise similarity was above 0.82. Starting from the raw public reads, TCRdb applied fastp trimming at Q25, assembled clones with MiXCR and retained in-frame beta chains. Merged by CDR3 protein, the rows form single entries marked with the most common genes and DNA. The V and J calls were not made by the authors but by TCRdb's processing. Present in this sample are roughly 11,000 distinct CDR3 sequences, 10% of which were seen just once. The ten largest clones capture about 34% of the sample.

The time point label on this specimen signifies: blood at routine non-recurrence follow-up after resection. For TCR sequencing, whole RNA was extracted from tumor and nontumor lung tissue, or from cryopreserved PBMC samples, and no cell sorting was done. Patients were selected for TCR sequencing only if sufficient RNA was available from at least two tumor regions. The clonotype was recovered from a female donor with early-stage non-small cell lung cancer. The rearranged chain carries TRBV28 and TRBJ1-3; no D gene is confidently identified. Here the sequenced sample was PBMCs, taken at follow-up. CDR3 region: CASSIRHTSGNTIYF. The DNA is TGTGCCAGCAGTATCCGACATACCTCTGGAAACACCATATATTTT.